These 32 T cell receptor beta chains share one sample of origin, sequenced in a study of T cell responses to AZD1222 COVID-19 vaccine (dated by TCRdb to the early 2020s). The time point label for this specimen denotes: baseline before first vaccination. The sample's treatment or condition label, decoded: meningococcal conjugate vaccine given as trial control. The library was produced with the immunoSEQ multiplex PCR assay. TCRdb limited this immuneACCESS table to in-frame rearrangements with V and J called. A share of clones is missing; checked studies link under half to unresolved V genes, and the rest is unexplained. The sample records about 150,000 clones, less than 90% of which are singletons. The ten largest clonotypes hold 5.5% of the sample. Sequenced material: peripheral blood, taken on day 0 of MenACWY control vaccination. The receptors were gathered from an adult in good health.

This clone showed up just once. The rearrangement uses TRBV5-6 and TRBJ1-4, with 10 bases matching TRBD1. In germline, CDR1 is SGHDT, CDR2 YYEEEE. Germline trimming cut 4 bases from V and 1 base from J; bases unmatched to any gene: 7. This CDR3 has 17 amino acids. Here the CDR3 DNA reads TGTGCCAGCAGCCCTTGGACAGGGGGGGAAACTAATGAAAAACTGTTTTTT. It is translated as CASSPWTGGETNEKLFF.

The CDR3 region is CASSEDLGVQYV. In DNA form, the CDR3 reads TGTGCCAGCAGTGAAGACCTAGGTGTGCAGTACGTC. V gene TRBV2 combines with J gene TRBJ2-7; no firm D call. The CDR3 length is 12 residues. The germline V gene encodes CDR1 SNHLY and CDR2 FYNNEI. The V end lost 1 base, the J end lost 9 bases, and 10 bases lay between the germline ends.

V and J are TRBV12-5 and TRBJ2-3, with 8 bases that match TRBD2. The germline V gene encodes CDR1 LGHNT and CDR2 FRNRAP. The CDR3 contains 17 residues. J gave up 0 bases and V 2 bases, and 7 bases lay outside the gene matches. CDR3 in amino acids: CASGLFPSSGSTDTQYF. The CDR3 coding sequence is TGTGCTAGTGGTTTGTTCCCCTCTAGCGGGAGCACAGATACGCAGTATTTT.

The chain couples TRBV28 to TRBJ2-7; 7 bases align to TRBD1. J gave up 5 bases and V 7 bases, and 11 bases lay outside the gene matches. Germline CDR1 is MDHEN and CDR2 is SYDVKM. The CDR3 sequence is 14 residues long. In DNA, the CDR3 is TGTGCCAGCACCCGAATACAGGGGAGACACGAGCAGTACTTC. Translated, it gives CASTRIQGRHEQYF.

This clone has a single count. The chain links TRBV11-3 to TRBJ2-5, with 9 bases lining up with TRBD1. This CDR3 is 16 amino acids long. Germline CDR1 SGHNT, CDR2 YENEEA. V was clipped by 1 base and J by 5 bases; unmatched bases: 8. The CDR3, as DNA: TGTGCCAGCAGCTTAGGGGATTGGACAGGGGCTGAGACCCAGTACTTC. As protein: CASSLGDWTGAETQYF.

The chain couples TRBV19 to TRBJ2-2; D uncertain. Trimming stripped 8 bases from V and 6 bases from J, with 7 bases between. The CDR3 runs to 11 residues. CDR1 is LNHDA, CDR2 SQIVND, per germline (reference sequence). The DNA for the CDR3 is TGTGCCAGTCGTTATGCCGGGGAGCTGTTTTTT. Its translation: CASRYAGELFF.

This clone is a singleton in its sample. V gene TRBV7-9 combines with J gene TRBJ1-4; D might be TRBD1 (5 bases). Germline V gives CDR1 SEHNR, CDR2 FQNEAQ (reference sequence). The CDR3 extends over 15 amino acids. V was clipped by 7 bases and J by 3 bases, with 15 bases between them. CDR3 sequence (DNA): TGTGCCAGCATCTCGGCGGGGGAGGCTAATGAAAAACTGTTTTTT. Amino acid sequence: CASISAGEANEKLFF.

The chain couples TRBV11-2 to TRBJ2-1; tentative D call: TRBD2 (6 bases). There are 15 residues in the CDR3. Deletions cut 3 bases from V and 6 bases from J, with 15 bases between. CDR1 and CDR2 (germline): SGHAT, FQNNGV. The CDR3 sequence: CASSFIAVGGNEQFF. The CDR3 DNA follows: TGTGCCAGCAGCTTTATTGCGGTGGGGGGCAATGAGCAGTTCTTC.

V usage is TRBV5-6 and J usage is TRBJ2-7; D possibly matches TRBD1 or TRBD2 (5 bases each). Trimming took off 2 bases at V and 5 bases at J, with 17 bases between the two ends. This CDR3 has 15 residues. Germline V CDR1 and CDR2: SGHDT, YYEEEE. The CDR3 DNA reads as TGTGCCAGCAGCTTTCTCGGGACCCTGGGTGACGAGCAGTACGTC. Translated, it gives CASSFLGTLGDEQYV.

The gene calls are TRBV13 and TRBJ2-5; 8 bases fit TRBD2. Trimming took 1 base from V and 5 from J; bases not matched to a gene: 9. The CDR3 runs to 16 residues. Germline CDR1 PRHDT, CDR2 FYEKMQ (reference sequence). The CDR3 coding sequence is TGTGCCAGCAGCTTAGTTGCGGGGGGCTTCTCGGAGACCCAGTACTTC. Protein sequence: CASSLVAGGFSETQYF.

The rearrangement joins TRBV4-1 to TRBJ2-3, with D unresolved. Germline CDR1 MGHRA, CDR2 YSYEKL. This CDR3 is 16 amino acids long. V was pared by 5 bases and J by 4 bases, with 19 bases between. The CDR3, as DNA: TGCGCCAGCAGCTCAACCTTCGTACCTGGCGCAGATACGCAGTATTTT. This sequence encodes CASSSTFVPGADTQYF.

This clone was observed once. The rearrangement uses TRBV7-8 and TRBJ2-7; D unresolved. CDR3 size: 12 residues. The germline V and J ends were trimmed by 1 base and 5 bases, with 6 bases remaining between them. The germline V gene encodes CDR1 SGHVS and CDR2 FQNEAQ. CDR3 protein: CASSLGGDEQYV. In nucleotides, the CDR3 is TGTGCCAGCAGCTTAGGTGGGGACGAGCAGTACGTC.

J is TRBJ2-7 and V is TRBV6-1; the D is unclear. This CDR3 is 12 amino acids long. The germline V gene has CDR1 MNHNS and CDR2 SASEGT. V was clipped by 1 base and J by 6 bases, with 7 bases between them. The CDR3, as DNA: TGTGCCAGCAGTGAAGGCTTTGGCGAGCAGTACGTC. It translates to CASSEGFGEQYV.

The genes are TRBV10-3 and TRBJ2-1; TRBD2 agrees at 10 bases. The CDR3 is 13 residues long. V gave up 8 bases and J gave up 6 bases; unmatched junction bases: 4. Germline V gene data show CDR1 as ENHRY and CDR2 as SYGVKD. CDR3 protein: CAIGTSGTNEQFF. The CDR3 DNA reads as TGTGCCATCGGCACTAGCGGGACCAATGAGCAGTTCTTC.

The CDR3 nucleotides are TGTGCCACCAGCAGCCGGCCCTTGACTCCGACCCCGCTTCGGACCGGGGAGCTGTTTTTT. This encodes CATSSRPLTPTPLRTGELFF. The V gene is TRBV15, the J gene TRBJ2-2; D gene unclear. The CDR3 runs 20 residues. Germline V lookup: CDR1 LNHNV, CDR2 YYDKDF (reference sequence). V lost 3 bases, J lost 5 bases, and 28 bases lay in between.

This CDR3 reads CAILESPGAALGQYV. The CDR3 coding sequence is TGTGCCATCCTCGAAAGTCCAGGGGCCGCCCTAGGGCAGTACGTC. The chain couples TRBV6-5 to TRBJ2-7, with a weak D call TRBD1 (6 bases). The CDR3 loop spans 15 amino acids. Per germline, CDR1 MNHEY and CDR2 SVGAGI. The V and J ends lost 10 bases and 9 bases respectively, with 28 bases between them.

The rearrangement joins TRBV21-1 to TRBJ1-6; the table's TRBD1 call for D was not verified on the DNA. TRBV21-1 is described as a pseudogene. This CDR3 has 16 residues. The CDR3 loop is CASSTYRTGGNSPLHF. CDR3 DNA: TGTGCCAGCAGCACTTACCGGACAGGAGGGAATTCACCCCTCCACTTT.

The chain employs TRBV2 and TRBJ1-2, with TRBD1 as a possible D gene (6 bases). V lost 7 bases and J lost 7, with 16 bases in between. Looked up from germline, CDR1 is SNHLY and CDR2 is FYNNEI. This CDR3 has 13 residues. CDR3 nucleotides: TGTGCCAGCATCAAGGGTTTAGGGGGTGGCTACACCTTC. Its translation is CASIKGLGGGYTF.

This rearrangement joins TRBV7-9 to TRBJ2-2, with D perhaps TRBD1 (6 bases). Germline V lookup: CDR1 SEHNR, CDR2 FQNEAQ (reference sequence). The CDR3 covers 17 residues. Trimming took 0 bases from V and 2 from J, leaving 13 bases between them. Here the CDR3 reads CASSLAARTDNTGELFF. The CDR3 DNA reads as TGTGCCAGCAGCTTAGCCGCGCGGACAGATAACACCGGGGAGCTGTTTTTT.

CDR3 DNA: TGTGCCAGCAGCTTGCTCCGGGGCCTGGAGACCCAGTACTTC. It codes for CASSLLRGLETQYF. The chain links TRBV5-6 to TRBJ2-5; either TRBD1 or TRBD2 may supply D (5 bases each). The CDR3 is 14 amino acids. Looked up from germline, CDR1 is SGHDT and CDR2 is YYEEEE. V shed 1 base and J shed 5 bases, with 12 bases lying between them.

The chain has TRBV5-1 and TRBJ1-2; D unresolved. The CDR3 is 13 amino acids. V was shortened by 0 bases and J by 3 bases, with 6 bases between the two germline ends. Germline V gene data show CDR1 as SGHRS and CDR2 as YFSETQ. CDR3 residues: CASSLGGDYGYTF. In nucleotides, the CDR3 is TGCGCCAGCAGCTTGGGGGGTGACTATGGCTACACCTTC. Supplemented by reference TRBV5-1 and TRBJ1-2, the full variable domain reads KAGVTQTPRYLIKTRGQQVTLSCSPISGHRSVSWYQQTPGQGLQFLFEYFSETQRNKGNFPGRFSGRQFSNSRSEMNVSTLELGDSALYLCASSLGGDYGYTFGSGTRLTVV.

The V gene is TRBV19, the J gene TRBJ1-2; D perhaps matches TRBD1 (5 bases). V was cut by 6 bases and J by 4 bases, with 15 bases left in between. Germline V CDR1 and CDR2: LNHDA, SQIVND (reference sequence). CDR3 length: 14 amino acids. CDR3: CASSPGLQLYGYTF. CDR3 DNA sequence: TGTGCCAGTAGCCCGGGACTCCAGCTCTATGGCTACACCTTC.

Only a few counts were recorded for this clone. V gene TRBV28 combines with J gene TRBJ1-5; tentatively, D is TRBD1 (6 bases). CDR3 length: 13 residues. Trimming took 6 bases from V and 5 from J, leaving 11 bases between them. Germline CDR1 and CDR2: MDHEN and SYDVKM. The CDR3 DNA reads as TGTGCCAGCAGAGAAGGGGGGGATCAGCCCCAGCATTTT. Translation: CASREGGDQPQHF. Full variable domain (missing parts from reference TRBV28 and TRBJ1-5): DVKVTQSSRYLVKRTGEKVFLECVQDMDHENMFWYRQDPGLGLRLIYFSYDVKMKEKGDIPEGYSVSREKKERFSLILESASTNQTSMYLCASREGGDQPQHFGDGTRLSIL.

The chain carries TRBV6-4 and TRBJ2-2; D remains ambiguous. The CDR3 length is 14 residues. Per the germline V gene, CDR1 is MRHNA and CDR2 is SNTAGT. The germline V and J ends were trimmed by 3 bases and 5 bases, with 10 bases remaining between them. The DNA of the CDR3 is TGTGCCAGCAGTGAGTCTCCGGAAACCGGGGAGCTGTTTTTT. It yields the protein CASSESPETGELFF.

In the case of this clone: Within the sample, other DNA sequences also encode this same CDR3. The chain uses TRBV18 and TRBJ1-1; tentative D call: TRBD1 (5 bases). The CDR3 is 13 amino acids. V was cut by 2 bases and J by 3 bases, with 7 bases left in between. The germline V gene has CDR1 KGHSH and CDR2 LQKENI. The CDR3 nucleotides read TGTGCCAGCTCACCAGGGGGGGACACTGAAGCTTTCTTT. Its translation is CASSPGGDTEAFF.

The rearrangement uses TRBV12-5 and TRBJ1-5; D might be TRBD1 (6 bases). The ends were cut back, 6 bases at V and 5 bases at J, with 11 bases in the middle. The CDR3 has 13 amino acids. From germline, CDR1 is LGHNT and CDR2 FRNRAP. This CDR3 is CASGVTGYQPQHF. CDR3 coding DNA: TGTGCTAGTGGGGTGACAGGTTATCAGCCCCAGCATTTT.

The chain combines TRBV9 with TRBJ2-3, with TRBD2 matching 8 bases. With V trimmed by 0 bases and J by 6 bases, 3 bases remained unmatched. The CDR3 spans 14 residues. CDR1 SGDLS and CDR2 YYNGEE come from the germline V gene. The DNA of the CDR3 is TGTGCCAGCAGCGTAGTTCCGGGAGGGGATACGCAGTATTTT. Amino acids: CASSVVPGGDTQYF. Using reference TRBV9 and TRBJ2-3 for the parts outside the CDR3, the full variable domain is DSGVTQTPKHLITATGQRVTLRCSPRSGDLSVYWYQQSLDQGLQFLIQYYNGEERAKGNILERFSAQQFPDLHSELNLSSLELGDSALYFCASSVVPGGDTQYFGPGTRLTVL.

This clone came up a few times. This chain joins TRBV27 and TRBJ1-1; 8 bases fit TRBD1. Germline V gene sequence: CDR1 MNHEY, CDR2 SMNVEV (reference sequence). V lost 2 bases to trimming and J lost 10 bases; unmatched junction nucleotides: 9. This CDR3 contains 14 residues. CDR3 DNA sequence: TGTGCCAGCAGTTTACTGACAGGGGTCCGGCGAGCTTTCTTT. Protein sequence: CASSLLTGVRRAFF.

V usage is TRBV9 and J usage is TRBJ2-2; 7 bases agree with TRBD2. Germline assignment: CDR1 SGDLS and CDR2 YYNGEE. V dropped 5 bases and J dropped 0; count of bases not matched to a gene: 4. CDR3 size: 15 residues. The CDR3 loop reads CASSALAANTGELFF. For the CDR3, the DNA is TGTGCCAGCAGTGCCCTAGCGGCGAACACCGGGGAGCTGTTTTTT.

This clone was detected only a few times. This rearrangement joins TRBV7-2 to TRBJ2-7; D remains ambiguous. The V gene lost 2 bases and the J gene lost 6 bases, with 8 bases spanning the gap. Germline V CDR1 and CDR2: SGHTA, FQGNSA. CDR3 length equals 12 residues. As DNA, the CDR3 is TGTGCCAGCAGCTTAAGCTGGGGCGAGCAGTACTTC. Its protein product is CASSLSWGEQYF.

The chain couples TRBV30 to TRBJ2-2; D is possibly TRBD2 (5 bases). V lost 2 bases, J lost 2 bases, and 9 bases lay in between. The CDR3 is 14 residues long. Germline V gene sequence: CDR1 GTSNPN, CDR2 SVGIG (reference sequence). CDR3 sequence: CAWSFGLNTGELFF. DNA for the CDR3: TGTGCCTGGAGTTTCGGACTTAACACCGGGGAGCTGTTTTTT.

The rearrangement uses TRBV7-3 and TRBJ2-1; 11 nucleotides align to TRBD1. Trimming cost V 5 bases and J 6 bases; bases outside gene matches: 6. The germline V gene encodes CDR1 SGHTA and CDR2 FQGTGA. The CDR3 covers 15 residues. The chain's CDR3 is CASSPRTGGSNEQFF. DNA for the CDR3: TGTGCCAGCAGCCCGCGGACAGGGGGCTCCAATGAGCAGTTCTTC.